This TCR beta chain was retrieved from a study of regulatory and conventional T cells in RAG deficiency. For this clone: Its antigen remains unknown.

The length of the CDR3 is 13 residues. V was cut by 4 bases and J by 1 base, with 8 bases left in between. The V gene's germline CDR1 is SGHRS and CDR2 YFSETQ. Genomic DNA came from blood regulatory T cells gated CD4+ CD25-high CD127-low. The study's findings and limits: Omenn syndrome and CID/AS patients had around 100-fold fewer unique Treg TCR beta sequences, versus 9.5 to 10-fold elsewhere. Shannon entropy fell and Simpson indices rose in RAG-deficient patients. In Omenn syndrome, Treg and Tconv repertoires overlapped >80%.

Clones were sequenced by immunoSEQ multiplex PCR, and TCRdb holds only the in-frame ones, with some missing. The table records about 28,000 clones, about 89% of them present only once. The same data also went into a second study, on regulatory T cells. This second study notes: The primer mix had 52 TRBV and 13 TRBJ primers. Regulatory T cells showed the strongest V-J pair restriction and V/J gene skewing among patient repertoires.

The genes are TRBV5-1 and TRBJ1-1; D might be TRBD1 (6 bases). The sample was Tregs sorted from blood. The TCR was taken from a human donor in good health. The CDR3 here is CASSVTGNTEAFF. DNA for the CDR3: TGCGCCAGCAGCGTGACAGGGAACACTGAAGCTTTCTTT.